The TCR beta chain described here comes from a study of early T cells in non-severe SARS-CoV-2 infection. V shed 0 bases and J shed 0 bases, with 6 bases lying between them. Germline lookup yields CDR1 SQVTM and CDR2 ANQGSEA. This CDR3 contains 14 residues. TCRdb reprocessed the 5' RACE reads via MiXCR and lists one record per CDR3 protein. The sample has some 71,000 distinct CDR3 sequences; roughly 9.4% are singletons. This chain uses TRBV29-1 with TRBJ2-1, with D perhaps TRBD2 (5 bases). The sequenced sample was whole blood. This sequence originates from an adult who was a healthcare worker with PCR-confirmed SARS-CoV-2 infection or an uninfected control (not recorded which). The CDR3 DNA reads as TGCAGCGTTGAAGATGCGGGCTCCTACAATGAGCAGTTCTTC. It specifies CSVEDAGSYNEQFF.